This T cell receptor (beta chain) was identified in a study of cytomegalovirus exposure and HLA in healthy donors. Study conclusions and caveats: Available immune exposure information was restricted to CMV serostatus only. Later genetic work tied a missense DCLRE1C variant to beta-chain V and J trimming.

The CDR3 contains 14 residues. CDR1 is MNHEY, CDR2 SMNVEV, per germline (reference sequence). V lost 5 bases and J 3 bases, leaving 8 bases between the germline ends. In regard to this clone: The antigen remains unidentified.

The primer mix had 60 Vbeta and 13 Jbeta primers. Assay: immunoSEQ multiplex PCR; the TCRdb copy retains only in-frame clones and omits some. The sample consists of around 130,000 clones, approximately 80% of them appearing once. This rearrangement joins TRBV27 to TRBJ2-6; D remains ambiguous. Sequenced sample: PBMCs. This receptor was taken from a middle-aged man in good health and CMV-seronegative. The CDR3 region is CASSNSGGANVLTF. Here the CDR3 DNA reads TGTGCCAGCAGTAACAGTGGTGGGGCCAACGTCCTGACTTTC.